The T cell receptor (beta chain) under discussion was sequenced for a study of blood T cell repertoires in COVID-19. Overall study context: COVID-19 samples collected from the United States, Italy and Spain covered acute and convalescent phases. T cells, B-cell-depleted T cells, or PBMCs supplied cDNA or gDNA.

Clones were read by immunoSEQ multiplex PCR, and TCRdb kept only the in-frame ones, dropping some. The table has about 430,000 clones, roughly 88% seen once. Sequencing input: PBMCs or T cells enriched from blood (not recorded which). This receptor was taken from a woman aged 18-29 years who had been exposed to COVID-19.

The CDR3 protein is CASSPPEGHSYEQYF. Written as DNA, the CDR3 is TGTGCCAGCAGTCCCCCGGAGGGGCACTCCTACGAGCAGTACTTC. The chain is built from TRBV27 and TRBJ2-7; weak D call: TRBD2 (6 bases). Germline V gene data show CDR1 as MNHEY and CDR2 as SMNVEV (reference sequence). This CDR3 has 15 residues. Trimming took 5 bases from V and 0 from J, leaving 14 bases between them.